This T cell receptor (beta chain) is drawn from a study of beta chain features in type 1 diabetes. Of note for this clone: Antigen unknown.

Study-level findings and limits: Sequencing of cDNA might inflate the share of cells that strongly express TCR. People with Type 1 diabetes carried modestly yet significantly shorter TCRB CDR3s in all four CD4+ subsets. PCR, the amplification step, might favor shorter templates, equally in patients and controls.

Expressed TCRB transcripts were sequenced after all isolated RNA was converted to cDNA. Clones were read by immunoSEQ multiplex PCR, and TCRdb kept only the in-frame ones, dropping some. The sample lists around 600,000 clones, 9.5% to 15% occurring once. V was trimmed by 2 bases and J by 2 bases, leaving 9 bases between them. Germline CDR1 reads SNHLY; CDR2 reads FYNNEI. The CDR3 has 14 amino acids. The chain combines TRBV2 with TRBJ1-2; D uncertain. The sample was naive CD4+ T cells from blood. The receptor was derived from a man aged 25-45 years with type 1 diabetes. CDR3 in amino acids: CASSELQRNYGYTF. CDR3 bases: TGTGCCAGCAGTGAACTCCAGAGAAACTATGGCTACACCTTC. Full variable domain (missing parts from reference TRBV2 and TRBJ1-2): EPEVTQTPSHQVTQMGQEVILRCVPISNHLYFYWYRQILGQKVEFLVSFYNNEISEKSEIFDDQFSVERPDGSNFTLKIRSTKLEDSAMYFCASSELQRNYGYTFGSGTRLTVV.